These 23 T cell receptor beta chains share one sample of origin, sequenced in a study of T cell repertoires in cytomegalovirus infection. TCRdb independently ran MiXCR on the reads; one entry per CDR3 protein. The sample lists about 680,000 distinct CDR3 sequences, roughly 26% occurring once. The sequenced sample was CD8+ T cells from PBMCs. These receptors originate from a human donor in good health (CMV status not recorded). Some clones in this sample may be carry-over from other donors' samples.

The chain couples TRBV20-1 to TRBJ1-2, with D hard to call. The CDR3 consists of 11 residues. From germline, CDR1 is DFQATT and CDR2 SNEGSKA (reference sequence). V was cut by 0 bases and J by 6 bases, with 5 bases left in between. Here the CDR3 reads CSARDLDGYTF. CDR3 DNA sequence: TGCAGTGCTAGAGATCTGGATGGCTACACCTTC.

The V call is TRBV13, the J call TRBJ2-5; D is undetermined. Germline values: CDR1 PRHDT, CDR2 FYEKMQ (reference sequence). The V end was cut by 3 bases, the J end by 4 bases, with 9 bases between. CDR3 length: 13 residues. CDR3 in amino acids: CASSFTNRETQYF. The CDR3 bases are TGTGCCAGCAGCTTTACTAACCGAGAGACCCAGTACTTC.

This clonotype turned up a few times. The V and J genes are TRBV2 and TRBJ2-3; D remains unclear. Germline V gene data show CDR1 as SNHLY and CDR2 as FYNNEI. V gave up 7 bases and J gave up 0 bases, with 14 bases separating them. The CDR3 sequence is 15 residues long. The CDR3 region is CASKPTESSTDTQYF. In nucleotides, the CDR3 is TGTGCCAGCAAACCGACCGAGTCTAGCACAGATACGCAGTATTTT. Looking up the rest from reference TRBV2 and TRBJ2-3 gives the full variable domain: EPEVTQTPSHQVTQMGQEVILRCVPISNHLYFYWYRQILGQKVEFLVSFYNNEISEKSEIFDDQFSVERPDGSNFTLKIRSTKLEDSAMYFCASKPTESSTDTQYFGPGTRLTVL.

Only a few counts were recorded for this clonotype. The chain links TRBV9 to TRBJ1-2; D remains ambiguous. Germline lookup yields CDR1 SGDLS and CDR2 YYNGEE. V was clipped by 1 base and J by 4 bases, with 8 bases between them. The CDR3 covers 13 residues. CDR3 nucleotides: TGTGCCAGCAGCGTACTACAGCCCTATGGCTACACCTTC. The encoded protein is CASSVLQPYGYTF.

This clonotype was picked up many times. The genes are TRBV7-6 and TRBJ2-2; no firm D call. Trimming took off 5 bases at V and 7 bases at J, with 14 bases between the two ends. This CDR3 comprises 14 residues. Germline CDR1 reads SGHVS; CDR2 reads FNYEAQ. CDR3: CASSPYGDLGELFF. CDR3 bases: TGTGCCAGCAGCCCCTATGGGGATCTCGGGGAGCTGTTTTTT.

The chain employs TRBV24-1 and TRBJ2-2; the D gene is possibly TRBD1 (6 bases). V lost 8 bases and J lost 5, with 14 bases in between. From germline, CDR1 is KGHDR and CDR2 SFDVKD. The CDR3 totals 14 residues. CDR3 residues: CATNRELGTGELFF. The CDR3 nucleotides read TGTGCCACCAACAGGGAACTGGGTACCGGGGAGCTGTTTTTT.

Only a few counts were recorded for this clonotype. This chain links TRBV20-1 with TRBJ1-5; D gene ambiguous. Germline CDR1 is DFQATT and CDR2 is SNEGSKA (reference sequence). CDR3 length equals 17 residues. Trimming took off 3 bases at V and 0 bases at J, with 18 bases between the two ends. CDR3 in amino acids: CSASSRRAPDSNQPQHF. Here the CDR3 DNA reads TGCAGTGCTAGTAGCCGGCGAGCACCTGATAGCAATCAGCCCCAGCATTTT.

This clonotype showed up just once. The gene calls are TRBV29-1 and TRBJ1-1; no clear D gene. Germline loops: CDR1 SQVTM, CDR2 ANQGSEA. The CDR3 is 12 amino acids. Trimming stripped 5 bases from V and 0 bases from J, with 7 bases between. The CDR3 protein is CSVLGMNTEAFF. The CDR3 DNA is TGCAGCGTTCTCGGTATGAACACTGAAGCTTTCTTT.

CDR3 sequence reads: CASSLKGTGGEQYV. For the CDR3, the DNA is TGTGCCAGCAGTCTAAAAGGGACAGGGGGCGAGCAGTACGTC. This chain links TRBV28 with TRBJ2-7, with 11 nucleotides matching TRBD1. The V gene's germline CDR1 is MDHEN and CDR2 SYDVKM. CDR3 length: 14 amino acids. V lost 5 bases and J lost 6; bases outside the gene matches: 6.

The rearrangement links TRBV6-6 to TRBJ2-1; possibly TRBD1 for D (5 bases). The CDR3 covers 14 residues. V was trimmed by 7 bases and J by 4 bases, leaving 14 bases between them. In germline, CDR1 is MNHNY, CDR2 SVGAGI (reference sequence). CDR3 sequence: CASTLGLKYNEQFF. The DNA of the CDR3 is TGTGCCAGCACCCTGGGGCTTAAGTACAATGAGCAGTTCTTC.

The gene calls are TRBV20-1 and TRBJ1-2; no firm D call. This CDR3 is built from 15 residues. Germline CDR1 and CDR2: DFQATT and SNEGSKA (reference sequence). V lost 6 bases, J lost 0 bases, and 17 bases lay in between. CDR3 nucleotide sequence: TGCAGTGCCAAGAAGACGGACGGATCTAACTATGGCTACACCTTC. Its translation is CSAKKTDGSNYGYTF.

V is TRBV2 and J is TRBJ2-5; 8 bases align to TRBD1. The CDR3 covers 16 residues. After removal of 6 bases from V and 5 bases from J, the junction contained 14 bases not matched to a gene. Germline CDR1 and CDR2: SNHLY and FYNNEI. The CDR3 DNA reads as TGTGCCAGCAGCCCCAGGTTTCAGGGGGCGGGGGAGACCCAGTACTTC. It yields the protein CASSPRFQGAGETQYF.

The chain carries TRBV12-3 or TRBV12-4 and TRBJ2-6; possibly TRBD1 or TRBD2 for D (6 bases each). CDR3 length: 18 amino acids. V gave up 10 bases and J gave up 2 bases, with 24 bases separating them. The CDR3 spells CAIFAPGASIPGANVLTF. CDR3 DNA sequence: TGTGCCATCTTCGCCCCGGGGGCTTCCATCCCTGGGGCCAACGTCCTGACTTTC.

Concerning this clonotype itself: One base away lies a much larger clone, so this may be a sequencing read error. The chain uses TRBV6-5 and TRBJ2-3; D possibly matches TRBD1 or TRBD2 (5 bases each). V lost 10 bases, J lost 1 base, and 18 bases lay in between. This CDR3 has 15 residues. Germline V gene data show CDR1 as MNHEY and CDR2 as SVGAGI. The CDR3 DNA is TGTGCCAACAGGCGAGCCGGGGCTCGCACAGATACGCAGTATTTT. It codes for CANRRAGARTDTQYF.

V usage is TRBV6-2 or TRBV6-3 and J usage is TRBJ1-1; D perhaps matches TRBD1 (5 bases). The V gene's germline CDR1 is MNHEY and CDR2 SVGEGT. V dropped 2 bases and J dropped 7 bases, with 11 bases sitting between them. This CDR3 comprises 13 residues. The CDR3 here is CASSYGGSFEAFF. In DNA, the CDR3 is TGTGCCAGCAGTTACGGGGGGAGCTTTGAAGCTTTCTTT.

This clonotype was counted many times. This sequence joins TRBV7-6 and TRBJ1-2; D remains ambiguous. In germline, CDR1 is SGHVS, CDR2 FNYEAQ. CDR3 length: 15 amino acids. With 5 bases removed from V and 5 bases from J, the gap between germline ends came to 18 bases. The CDR3 bases are TGTGCCAGCAGCGCACAAAACGAGGAGGGATATGGCTACACCTTC. As protein: CASSAQNEEGYGYTF.

About this clonotype: A much larger clone lies one base from this, so it may be a read error. V is TRBV11-2 and J is TRBJ1-4; D gene ambiguous. Per the germline V gene, CDR1 is SGHAT and CDR2 is FQNNGV. The CDR3 is 14 residues long. This chain's CDR3 is CARSYDGLEEKLFF. CDR3 bases: TGTGCCAGAAGCTACGACGGGTTGGAGGAAAAACTGTTTTTT.

This clonotype was picked up many times. The V and J genes are TRBV4-1 and TRBJ2-6; either TRBD1 or TRBD2 may supply D (5 bases each). The V end was cut by 5 bases, the J end by 4 bases, with 15 bases between. The CDR3 runs 16 residues. The germline V gene encodes CDR1 MGHRA and CDR2 YSYEKL. CDR3 DNA: TGCGCCAGCAGCACGGCCCCGGGGACCGGGGCCAACGTCCTGACTTTC. Protein product: CASSTAPGTGANVLTF.

This clonotype was seen a few times. J is TRBJ1-6 and V is TRBV2; D perhaps matches TRBD1 (6 bases). V dropped 3 bases and J dropped 10 bases, with 22 bases sitting between them. Germline V gene sequence: CDR1 SNHLY, CDR2 FYNNEI. The CDR3 runs 17 residues. The chain's CDR3 is CASSDGGGLATGSPLHF. The CDR3, as DNA: TGTGCCAGCAGTGACGGGGGCGGTTTGGCGACTGGATCACCCCTCCACTTT.

J is TRBJ2-2 and V is TRBV2, with D hard to call. The CDR3 has 14 amino acids. Germline V gene data show CDR1 as SNHLY and CDR2 as FYNNEI. Trimming took 3 bases from V and 3 from J, leaving 8 bases between them. The CDR3, as DNA: TGTGCCAGCAGTGATGAGTGGGACACCGGGGAGCTGTTTTTT. It codes for CASSDEWDTGELFF. The whole variable domain, filled in from reference TRBV2 and TRBJ2-2, reads EPEVTQTPSHQVTQMGQEVILRCVPISNHLYFYWYRQILGQKVEFLVSFYNNEISEKSEIFDDQFSVERPDGSNFTLKIRSTKLEDSAMYFCASSDEWDTGELFFGEGSRLTVL.

This clonotype was detected a few times. The chain has TRBV29-1 and TRBJ2-5; 8 positions agree with TRBD2. V lost 1 base to trimming and J lost 1 base; unmatched junction nucleotides: 8. Germline V lookup: CDR1 SQVTM, CDR2 ANQGSEA. The CDR3 sequence is 16 residues long. The CDR3 here is CSVEGQRGSPQETQYF. The CDR3 coding sequence is TGCAGCGTTGAAGGACAGCGGGGGAGCCCCCAAGAGACCCAGTACTTC.

The sample holds many counts of this clonotype. The chain links TRBV12-3 or TRBV12-4 to TRBJ1-1; tentative D call: TRBD1 (5 bases). V was pared by 4 bases and J by 6 bases, with 12 bases between. CDR3 size: 13 residues. Here the CDR3 DNA reads TGTGCCAGCAGTTCCCCCGGAGGGGCTGAAGCTTTCTTT. This encodes CASSSPGGAEAFF.

A remark on this clonotype: This could be a read error, since a much larger clone is one nucleotide away. This rearrangement joins TRBV10-3 to TRBJ2-1, with unresolved D. Trimming left V 3 bases short and J 6 bases short, with 6 bases between. The germline CDR1 and CDR2 sequences are ENHRY and SYGVKD. CDR3 size: 12 residues. The CDR3 nucleotides are TGTGCCATCAGTGATGTCACCAATGAGCAGTTCTTC. It yields the protein CAISDVTNEQFF.